This T cell receptor (beta chain) appears in the sequencing data of a study of naive and memory T cell subsets. V lost 6 bases to trimming and J lost 5 bases; unmatched junction nucleotides: 2. Per germline, CDR1 LGHDT and CDR2 YNNKEL (reference sequence). The CDR3 covers 12 residues. The treatment is: skin biopsy from PPD injection site in Mantoux-positive individual. The library had UMIs added by 3' ligation of an oligonucleotide to TCR cDNA. The SP2 primer and nested alpha and beta constant region primers amplified ligated cDNA in four rounds. TCRdb fed the UMI-ligation and nested PCR reads into MiXCR, producing one record per CDR3 protein. The table lists about 37,000 distinct CDR3 sequences, approximately 11% of them singletons. This clonotype was recorded many times.

This specimen was skin, taken from a tuberculin skin test site. This rearrangement joins TRBV3-1 to TRBJ2-5; TRBD1 aligns across 8 bases. This TCR was recovered from an adult in good health. The CDR3 DNA sequence: TGTGCCAGCAGGGACAGGGATGAGACCCAGTACTTC. Translated, it gives CASRDRDETQYF.